Below are 23 T cell receptor beta chains sequenced from a single sample in a study of T and B cells in COVID-19 patients. Multiplex PCR with BIOMED2 TRB-A/B primer pools amplified TRB rearrangements. TCRdb redid the calling of the multiplex PCR reads with MiXCR, one entry per CDR3 protein. The sample includes fewer than 8,500 distinct CDR3 sequences, roughly 33% seen only once; the top ten take around 22%. Blood genomic DNA input for TRB amplification was about 240-500 ng. The sequencing input was blood. These receptors came from a human donor with active COVID-19.

In the case of this clonotype: Given the absence of the conserved phenylalanine or tryptophan at the CDR3 end, a read error is likely. Because the CDR3's place on the DNA is in doubt, the DNA is left out and the CDR3 is given as listed by TCRdb. This chain uses TRBV7-6 with TRBJ2-7. The CDR3 contains 9 residues when both ends are counted. Germline loops: CDR1 SGHVS, CDR2 FNYEAQ. CDR3 in amino acids: CASSLGGLA.

The chain employs TRBV29-1 and TRBJ2-7; 8 bases align to TRBD2. The ends lost 7 bases at V and 7 bases at J; junction bases unmatched: 18. This CDR3 is built from 15 residues. Germline V gene data show CDR1 as SQVTM and CDR2 as ANQGSEA. The CDR3 coding sequence is TGCAGCGGTTACGGGGATAGCGGGGCGCCTAAGGAGCAGTACGTC. This encodes CSGYGDSGAPKEQYV.

In its sample, this clonotype was seen a few times. This chain connects TRBV6-5 to TRBJ2-7, with D possibly being TRBD1 (5 bases). This CDR3 is 15 amino acids long. V lost 6 bases and J 0 bases, leaving 15 bases between the germline ends. CDR1 MNHEY and CDR2 SVGAGI come from the germline V gene. The CDR3 spells CASRQETLSSYEQYF. CDR3 nucleotides: TGTGCCAGCAGACAGGAAACTCTAAGCTCCTACGAGCAGTACTTC.

This chain uses TRBV7-9 with TRBJ2-6; D is ambiguous. The CDR3 extends over 16 amino acids. V lost 5 bases and J 2 bases, leaving 13 bases between the germline ends. Looked up from germline, CDR1 is SEHNR and CDR2 is FQNEAQ (reference sequence). CDR3 sequence: CASSPWLLAGANVLTF. In DNA, the CDR3 is TGTGCCAGCAGCCCATGGTTGCTAGCTGGGGCCAACGTCCTGACTTTC.

This clonotype was observed a handful of times. The chain recombines TRBV10-3 with TRBJ1-3; tentative D call: TRBD1 (5 bases). The germline gives CDR1 ENHRY, CDR2 SYGVKD. Trimming removed 6 bases from V and 4 bases from J, with 10 bases in between. The CDR3 contains 13 residues. The CDR3 DNA sequence: TGTGCCATCAGGGGACTGCCGGGAAACACCATATATTTT. This translates into CAIRGLPGNTIYF.

The V gene is TRBV6-2 or TRBV6-3, the J gene TRBJ2-3; 7 positions agree with TRBD2. CDR1 and CDR2 from the germline V gene are MNHEY and SVGEGT. The trim removed 2 bases at V and 4 bases at J, leaving 3 bases unmatched. This CDR3 has 14 residues. In nucleotides, the CDR3 is TGTGCCAGCAGTTACGGGACTAATCCAGATACGCAGTATTTT. Protein: CASSYGTNPDTQYF.

This chain connects TRBV11-1 to TRBJ2-7; tentative D call: TRBD1 (5 bases). Between the trimmed V and J ends, which lost 5 bases and 0 bases, there was a span of 17 bases. The CDR3 consists of 16 residues. The germline CDR1 and CDR2 sequences are SGHAT and FQDESV (reference sequence). The CDR3 region is CASSPPGLLNSYEQYF. The DNA for the CDR3 is TGTGCCAGCAGCCCCCCAGGGTTGTTGAACTCCTACGAGCAGTACTTC.

Relative to its sample, this clonotype is medium-sized. V usage is TRBV29-1 and J usage is TRBJ1-2; 10 bases align to TRBD1. CDR1 and CDR2 (germline): SQVTM, ANQGSEA. This CDR3 spans 12 amino acids. Trimming took 6 bases from V and 7 from J; bases not matched to a gene: 5. The CDR3, as DNA: TGCAGCGTGAAGGACAGGGGGTTTGGCTACACCTTC. Protein product: CSVKDRGFGYTF.

CDR3: CASSRTGGETQYF. The CDR3 DNA follows: TGTGCCAGCAGTCGAACAGGGGGAGAGACCCAGTACTTC. This chain links TRBV11-3 with TRBJ2-5; 8 bases fit TRBD1. Germline assignment: CDR1 SGHNT and CDR2 YENEEA. Trimming removed 6 bases from V and 4 bases from J; junction bases left unmatched: 4. The length of the CDR3 is 13 residues.

This clonotype was seen once. This may come from a read error, since a much larger clone is one base off. The J gene is TRBJ1-4, the V gene TRBV27, with TRBD1 matching 7 bases. The germline V gene has CDR1 MNHEY and CDR2 SMNVEV (reference sequence). Germline trimming cut 10 bases from V and 7 bases from J; bases unmatched to any gene: 9. The CDR3 consists of 13 residues. CDR3 coding DNA: TGTGCCAACAGAAGACAGGGCGGTGAAAAACTGTTTTTT. Protein: CANRRQGGEKLFF.

Within the sample, this clonotype is medium-sized. The chain links TRBV19 to TRBJ2-1; D gene unclear. The CDR3 loop spans 11 amino acids. The germline V and J ends were trimmed by 3 bases and 10 bases, with 7 bases remaining between them. Germline V gene sequence: CDR1 LNHDA, CDR2 SQIVND (reference sequence). CDR3 sequence reads: CASSIFHEQFF. The DNA of the CDR3 is TGTGCCAGTAGTATTTTCCACGAGCAGTTCTTC.

V is TRBV15 and J is TRBJ2-2; TRBD2 matches 7 bases. CDR1 is LNHNV and CDR2 is YYDKDF in the germline V gene (reference sequence). The V gene end was trimmed by 0 bases and the J gene end by 3 bases; junction bases not matched to a gene: 16. The CDR3 totals 20 residues. CDR3 in amino acids: CATSRDLTSLGFLDTGELFF. The CDR3 DNA reads TGTGCCACCAGCAGAGATCTGACTAGCCTAGGATTTTTGGACACCGGGGAGCTGTTTTTT.

This clonotype turned up a few times. The V gene is TRBV12-3 or TRBV12-4, the J gene TRBJ2-1, with 13 bases fitting TRBD2. V trimming: 8 bases; J trimming: 6 bases; junction bases outside the gene matches: 4. CDR3 length: 14 amino acids. CDR3 bases: TGTGCCAGCCTGGGGACTAGCGGGGTCAATGAGCAGTTCTTC. The encoded protein is CASLGTSGVNEQFF.

Judged by abundance, this clonotype is medium-sized. This chain connects TRBV29-1 to TRBJ2-5; D is undetermined. V lost 4 bases and J 1 base, leaving 7 bases between the germline ends. Germline values: CDR1 SQVTM, CDR2 ANQGSEA. CDR3 size: 12 residues. CDR3 amino acids: CSVVGIQETQYF. The CDR3, as DNA: TGCAGCGTTGTGGGTATCCAAGAGACCCAGTACTTC.

This clonotype appeared a single time. This chain uses TRBV15 with TRBJ1-3; the D is unclear. The germline V gene has CDR1 LNHNV and CDR2 YYDKDF (reference sequence). This CDR3 has 13 residues. Trimming removed 11 bases at V and 0 bases at J, with 11 bases between. CDR3 DNA: TGTGCCCCCACCCGGCGCTCTGGAAACACCATATATTTT. Encoded protein: CAPTRRSGNTIYF. The whole variable domain, filled in from reference TRBV15 and TRBJ1-3, reads DAMVIQNPRYQVTQFGKPVTLSCSQTLNHNVMYWYQQKSSQAPKLLFHYYDKDFNNEADTPDNFQSRRPNTSFCFLDIRSPGLGDTAMYLCAPTRRSGNTIYFGEGSWLTVV.

In this sample, this clonotype turned up a few times. V gene TRBV6-4 combines with J gene TRBJ2-3; the D gene is possibly TRBD2 (5 bases). Germline V gene data show CDR1 as MRHNA and CDR2 as SNTAGT. Trimming took 5 bases from V and 3 from J, leaving 9 bases between them. This CDR3 has 13 residues. The CDR3 loop is CASSNRDTDTQYF. In DNA, the CDR3 is TGTGCCAGCAGTAACCGGGATACAGATACGCAGTATTTT.

The chain carries TRBV5-6 and TRBJ1-4, with 9 bases that match TRBD1. This CDR3 is 16 amino acids long. The germline gives CDR1 SGHDT, CDR2 YYEEEE. Trimming removed 1 base from V and 4 bases from J; junction bases left unmatched: 5. This CDR3 is CASSLRRTGVNEKLFF. The CDR3 DNA follows: TGTGCCAGCAGCTTGAGGCGGACAGGGGTTAATGAAAAACTGTTTTTT.

This clonotype occurred once. V gene TRBV7-9 combines with J gene TRBJ1-4; 8 positions match TRBD1. V shed 2 bases, J shed 7 bases, and the junction held 3 bases outside the gene matches. Germline assignment: CDR1 SEHNR and CDR2 FQNEAQ (reference sequence). The CDR3 contains 14 residues. Written as DNA, the CDR3 is TGTGCCAGCAGCTTAAGAGGACAGGGTGAAAAACTGTTTTTT. Residues: CASSLRGQGEKLFF.

The chain has TRBV24-1 and TRBJ2-1; 8 bases are a match to TRBD1. The junction had 5 bases not matched to a gene; V was cut back by 2 bases and J by 0 bases. The germline CDR1 and CDR2 sequences are KGHDR and SFDVKD. CDR3 length: 17 residues. CDR3 coding DNA: TGTGCCACCAGTGATTCGGTTACAGGGGGCTCCTACAATGAGCAGTTCTTC. Encoded protein: CATSDSVTGGSYNEQFF.

The chain combines TRBV5-4 with TRBJ2-1; D may be TRBD1 or TRBD2 (7 bases each). CDR3 length: 16 residues. CDR1 is SGHNT and CDR2 is YYREEE in the germline V gene (reference sequence). Trimming removed 4 bases at V and 8 bases at J, with 22 bases between. The CDR3 bases are TGTGCCAGCAGCCTCAACCCCAGGGGGGGGCTCGATGAGCAGTTCTTC. Translated, it gives CASSLNPRGGLDEQFF.

A remark on this clonotype: A much larger clonotype is one base distant, so this may be a read error. The rearrangement uses TRBV27 and TRBJ1-6; perhaps TRBD1 as D (5 bases). The CDR3 has 14 amino acids. The V gene's germline CDR1 is MNHEY and CDR2 SMNVEV (reference sequence). Trimming shortened V by 4 bases and J by 10 bases, and 14 bases separated the two germline ends. The chain's CDR3 is CASSYGGGGSPLHF. CDR3 nucleotide sequence: TGTGCCAGCAGTTACGGGGGAGGCGGATCACCCCTCCACTTT.

By share, this clonotype ranks as medium-sized (0.01 to 0.1%). One junction end does not reproduce the germline sequence, and a read error may be involved. This chain joins TRBV13 and TRBJ2-3; D possibly uses TRBD1 or TRBD2 (6 bases each). The CDR3 is 16 amino acids. Germline V gene lookup returns CDR1 PRHDT and CDR2 FYEKMQ (reference sequence). The CDR3 region has the DNA TGTGCCAGCAGCGTAGGGGGGTTAGCAGTCACAGATACGCAGTATTTT. Amino acid sequence: CASSVGGLAVTDTQYF. Variable domain in full (rest from reference TRBV13 and TRBJ2-3): AAGVIQSPRHLIKEKRETATLKCYPIPRHDTVYWYQQGPGQDPQFLISFYEKMQSDKGSIPDRFSAQQFSDYHSELNMSSLELGDSALYFCASSVGGLAVTDTQYFGPGTRLTVL.

The chain employs TRBV20-1 and TRBJ2-3; perhaps TRBD2 as D (7 bases). V dropped 6 bases and J dropped 4 bases, with 14 bases sitting between them. The CDR3 consists of 13 residues. Per the germline V gene, CDR1 is DFQATT and CDR2 is SNEGSKA (reference sequence). The CDR3 spells CSAPGEGSDTQYF. The CDR3 DNA is TGCAGTGCCCCAGGGGAGGGCTCAGATACGCAGTATTTT.